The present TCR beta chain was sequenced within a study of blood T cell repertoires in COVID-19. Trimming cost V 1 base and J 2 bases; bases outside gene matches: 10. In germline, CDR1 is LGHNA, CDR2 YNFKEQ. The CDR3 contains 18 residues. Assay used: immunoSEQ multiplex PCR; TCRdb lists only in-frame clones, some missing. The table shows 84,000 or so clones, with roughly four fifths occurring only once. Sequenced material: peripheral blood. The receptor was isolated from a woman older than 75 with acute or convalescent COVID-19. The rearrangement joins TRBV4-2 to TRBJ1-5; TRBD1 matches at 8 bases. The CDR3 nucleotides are TGTGCCAGCAGCCAAGGGACAGGGACGATCGGTGGCAATCAGCCCCAGCATTTT. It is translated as CASSQGTGTIGGNQPQHF.